This is a list of T cell receptor beta chains from one sample in a study of metastatic and nonmetastatic thyroid tumors. TCRdb re-clonotyped the PCR reads via MiXCR. Seen here are tens of thousands of clones, roughly 22% observed once, and the top ten hold more than 5.5%. Sequenced: tumor tissue. Every receptor here comes from a female donor with papillary thyroid cancer or a benign thyroid nodule (not recorded which). Some clones in this sample may be carry-over from other donors' samples. CDR3s include the opening cysteine and the closing phenylalanine or tryptophan. Part of the rows lack a size; the others show once, few, many or a class for expanded clones.

CDR3 protein	V gene	J gene	clone size
CAWSIIGSQNEQFF	TRBV30	TRBJ2-1	.
CASSPSGRESYNEQFF	TRBV18	TRBJ2-1	many
CSAREGLTGSRVHEQFF	TRBV20-1	TRBJ2-1	many
CASSLRSISGPEQYF	TRBV28	TRBJ2-7	few
CASITAFIVGYTF	TRBV28	TRBJ1-2	.
CASSKTGNTGELFF	TRBV4-1	TRBJ2-2	.
CASSEEGLSNQPQHF	TRBV6-1	TRBJ1-5	medium-sized
CASSLQGTLGQPQHF	TRBV12-3/TRBV12-4	TRBJ1-5	many
CASSEFGGGWETQYF	TRBV6-1	TRBJ2-5	medium-sized
CSARDRRLAGVGGYNEQFF	TRBV20-1	TRBJ2-1	many
CASKKLGTGGCNEQFF	TRBV28	TRBJ2-1	.
CSATGTGNYEQYF	TRBV20-1	TRBJ2-7	.
CSARGQTYEQYF	TRBV20-1	TRBJ2-7	.
CSARPGLAGLRGGTQYF	TRBV20-1	TRBJ2-5	few
CASSYGTGSGGYTF	TRBV5-1	TRBJ1-2	.
CSVERAQFTEAFF	TRBV29-1	TRBJ1-1	many